The T cell receptor beta chain under discussion was sequenced for a study of early T cells in non-severe SARS-CoV-2 infection. Overall study context: Sequenced material consisted of bulk RNA (from unsorted whole blood), and chains were unpaired.

V lost 4 bases and J lost 5, with 8 bases in between. The CDR3 extends over 12 amino acids. This clonotype showed up just a few times. Its antigen is undetermined. General study points: Missing private and CD4 specificities, VDJdb matching favored anti-spike CD8 responses.

Attachment of unique molecular identifiers to individual cDNA molecules was performed. MiXCR, run by TCRdb on the 5' RACE reads, gives a single entry per CDR3 protein. Of about 81,000 distinct CDR3 sequences listed, around 5.6% are singletons. This chain connects TRBV12-3 or TRBV12-4 to TRBJ2-5; D is uncertain. The material sequenced was whole blood. The TCR sequence derives from an adult who was a healthcare worker with PCR-confirmed SARS-CoV-2 infection or an uninfected control (not recorded which). The CDR3 DNA follows: TGTGCCAGCAGTTACTGGCCGGAGACCCAGTACTTC. The encoded protein is CASSYWPETQYF.